These 18 T cell receptor beta chains were sequenced from one sample in a study of CD8 T cells in ankylosing spondylitis. TCRdb recomputed calls from the 5' RACE reads with MiXCR, one row per CDR3 protein. The data show 670,000 or so distinct CDR3 sequences, with roughly 19% seen just once and roughly a fifth held by the top ten. The study, taken as a whole, reports: Characteristic of ankylosing spondylitis blood, it appeared, was a TCR beta motif comprising eight highly homologous variants.

These receptors lack a known antigen. The source material was blood, either unsorted or a sorted T cell fraction (not recorded which). These TCRs come from a male donor with ankylosing spondylitis.

This clonotype was seen a few times. A read error may produce the germline difference seen at one junction end. DNA of the CDR3: TGTGCCACCAGCCAAGATGGGTTGGACATCCTCATGAACACTGAAGCTTTCTTT. This translates into CATSQDGLDILMNTEAFF. The chain recombines TRBV3-1 with TRBJ1-1; D is possibly TRBD1 (5 bases). The CDR3 extends over 18 amino acids. The germline CDR1 and CDR2 sequences are LGHDT and YNNKEL (reference sequence).

The chain couples TRBV12-3 or TRBV12-4 to TRBJ2-2; D unclear. With 7 bases removed from V and 0 bases from J, the gap between germline ends came to 9 bases. This CDR3 is built from 14 residues. CDR3 nucleotide sequence: TGTGCCAGCATCGACGACACGAACACCGGGGAGCTGTTTTTT. It codes for CASIDDTNTGELFF.

In the case of this clonotype: This may be a read error: a much more frequent sequence differs by one nucleotide. The V and J genes are TRBV9 and TRBJ1-3; TRBD1 matches 7 bases. The germline CDR1 and CDR2 sequences are SGDLS and YYNGEE. This CDR3 spans 15 amino acids. CDR3 bases: TGTGCCAGCAGCGGACACAGGGGCTCTGTAAACACCATATATTTT. Its translation: CASSGHRGSVNTIYF.

This sequence joins TRBV20-1 and TRBJ1-3; possibly TRBD1 for D (5 bases). V lost 5 bases to trimming and J lost 6 bases, with 14 bases between them. Germline values: CDR1 DFQATT, CDR2 SNEGSKA (reference sequence). CDR3 length: 13 residues. CDR3 amino acids: CSARGDSANTIYF. The CDR3 DNA is TGCAGTGCTCGGGGGGATTCGGCAAACACCATATATTTT.

This clonotype was seen only a few times. The chain joins TRBV10-3 to TRBJ2-1; D is unresolved. Trimming left V 5 bases short and J 8 bases short, with 16 bases between. Germline V gene lookup returns CDR1 ENHRY and CDR2 SYGVKD. The CDR3 contains 14 residues. The CDR3 sequence: CAISLLGWSDEQFF. The CDR3 DNA sequence: TGTGCCATCAGTTTGCTTGGGTGGAGCGATGAGCAGTTCTTC.

This clonotype showed up just a few times. The chain couples TRBV10-3 to TRBJ2-3; D possibly corresponds to TRBD2 (5 bases). V lost 7 bases to trimming and J lost 3 bases, with 17 bases between them. Germline CDR1 reads ENHRY; CDR2 reads SYGVKD. The CDR3 covers 15 residues. CDR3 DNA sequence: TGTGCCATCACTCCGGGTCTCGAGGGTACAGATACGCAGTATTTT. Amino acids: CAITPGLEGTDTQYF.

This clonotype was seen a few times. J is TRBJ1-1 and V is TRBV30; D is possibly TRBD1 (6 bases). The germline gives CDR1 GTSNPN, CDR2 SVGIG (reference sequence). The CDR3 has 13 residues. The V gene lost 4 bases and the J gene lost 3 bases, with 12 bases spanning the gap. CDR3 protein: CAWTNTGYTEAFF. CDR3 sequence (DNA): TGTGCCTGGACCAATACAGGGTACACTGAAGCTTTCTTT.

This clonotype turned up a few times. The chain recombines TRBV4-2 with TRBJ1-4, with TRBD1 identical over 12 bases. Per the germline V gene, CDR1 is LGHNA and CDR2 is YNFKEQ. V shed 0 bases, J shed 8 bases, and the junction held 10 bases outside the gene matches. The CDR3 covers 18 residues. Written as DNA, the CDR3 is TGTGCCAGCAGCCAAGAGTGGGGACAGGGGGCCTCCACGGAAAAACTGTTTTTT. Residues: CASSQEWGQGASTEKLFF.

The V and J genes are TRBV18 and TRBJ1-1; 7 positions match TRBD1. The CDR3 extends over 14 amino acids. J lost 4 bases, V lost 3 bases, and 5 bases had no gene match. From germline, CDR1 is KGHSH and CDR2 LQKENI. CDR3 nucleotides: TGTGCCAGCTCACCGACAGGGTCCATCACTGAAGCTTTCTTT. Its translation: CASSPTGSITEAFF.

The V call is TRBV5-1, the J call TRBJ2-5; D is uncertain. Germline V gene data show CDR1 as SGHRS and CDR2 as YFSETQ. CDR3 length: 13 residues. V lost 0 bases and J lost 5, with 8 bases in between. The CDR3 spells CASSLAAMETQYF. The CDR3, as DNA: TGCGCCAGCAGCTTGGCCGCGATGGAGACCCAGTACTTC.

This chain links TRBV3-1 with TRBJ2-1, with D maybe TRBD2 (6 bases). Germline CDR1 is LGHDT and CDR2 is YNNKEL (reference sequence). This CDR3 has 13 residues. The V end was cut by 2 bases, the J end by 10 bases, with 12 bases between. CDR3: CASSQMGLGEQFF. Written as DNA, the CDR3 is TGTGCCAGCAGCCAAATGGGACTTGGCGAGCAGTTCTTC.

This sequence joins TRBV4-2 and TRBJ1-2; no definite D call. CDR3 length: 15 amino acids. Germline assignment: CDR1 LGHNA and CDR2 YNFKEQ. Between the trimmed V and J ends, which lost 4 bases and 4 bases, there was a span of 16 bases. The CDR3 spells CASSPSLDGLYGYTF. The CDR3, as DNA: TGTGCCAGCAGCCCTTCCTTGGACGGACTCTATGGCTACACCTTC.

The V gene is TRBV7-6, the J gene TRBJ1-1; D not certain. Trimming left V 1 base short and J 0 bases short, with 9 bases between. This CDR3 comprises 15 residues. Germline CDR1 SGHVS, CDR2 FNYEAQ. CDR3 sequence: CASSLGVSLNTEAFF. In DNA form, the CDR3 reads TGTGCCAGCAGCTTAGGAGTCAGCCTGAACACTGAAGCTTTCTTT.

This clonotype has only a few counts. This chain joins TRBV15 and TRBJ2-3; the D gene is possibly TRBD1 (5 bases). Germline values: CDR1 LNHNV, CDR2 YYDKDF (reference sequence). With 0 bases removed from V and 0 bases from J, the gap between germline ends came to 13 bases. CDR3 length: 17 residues. CDR3 in amino acids: CATSRDRQTSSTDTQYF. DNA of the CDR3: TGTGCCACCAGCAGAGATCGACAGACCTCTAGCACAGATACGCAGTATTTT.

The sample holds a few counts of this clonotype. This chain uses TRBV7-3 with TRBJ1-1, with D unresolved. The germline V gene encodes CDR1 SGHTA and CDR2 FQGTGA. The CDR3 sequence is 15 residues long. V dropped 0 bases and J dropped 4 bases, with 12 bases sitting between them. This chain's CDR3 is CASSLTIVSSTEAFF. In DNA form, the CDR3 reads TGTGCCAGCAGCTTAACTATCGTGTCATCCACTGAAGCTTTCTTT.

The chain carries TRBV5-1 and TRBJ2-7, with 11 bases identical to TRBD1. Germline V gene sequence: CDR1 SGHRS, CDR2 YFSETQ. The junction had 7 bases not matched to a gene; V was cut back by 4 bases and J by 7 bases. The CDR3 has 14 residues. CDR3 sequence: CASSRGTGGLEQYF. The CDR3, as DNA: TGCGCCAGCAGCCGAGGGACAGGGGGTTTGGAGCAGTACTTC. The full variable domain, rest sourced from reference TRBV5-1 and TRBJ2-7, is KAGVTQTPRYLIKTRGQQVTLSCSPISGHRSVSWYQQTPGQGLQFLFEYFSETQRNKGNFPGRFSGRQFSNSRSEMNVSTLELGDSALYLCASSRGTGGLEQYFGPGTRLTVT.

The J gene is TRBJ2-1, the V gene TRBV20-1; D perhaps matches TRBD2 (6 bases). The CDR3 runs 13 residues. Trimming removed 5 bases at V and 5 bases at J, with 13 bases between. Per germline, CDR1 DFQATT and CDR2 SNEGSKA (reference sequence). The CDR3 sequence: CSAVGGTHNEQFF. In DNA, the CDR3 is TGCAGTGCTGTGGGGGGAACACACAATGAGCAGTTCTTC.

The chain is built from TRBV12-3 or TRBV12-4 and TRBJ1-4; 7 bases match TRBD1. V lost 2 bases and J lost 8; bases outside the gene matches: 5. This CDR3 has 14 residues. This CDR3 is CASSLSRGYEKLFF. The DNA of the CDR3 is TGTGCCAGCAGTTTATCCAGGGGGTACGAAAAACTGTTTTTT.